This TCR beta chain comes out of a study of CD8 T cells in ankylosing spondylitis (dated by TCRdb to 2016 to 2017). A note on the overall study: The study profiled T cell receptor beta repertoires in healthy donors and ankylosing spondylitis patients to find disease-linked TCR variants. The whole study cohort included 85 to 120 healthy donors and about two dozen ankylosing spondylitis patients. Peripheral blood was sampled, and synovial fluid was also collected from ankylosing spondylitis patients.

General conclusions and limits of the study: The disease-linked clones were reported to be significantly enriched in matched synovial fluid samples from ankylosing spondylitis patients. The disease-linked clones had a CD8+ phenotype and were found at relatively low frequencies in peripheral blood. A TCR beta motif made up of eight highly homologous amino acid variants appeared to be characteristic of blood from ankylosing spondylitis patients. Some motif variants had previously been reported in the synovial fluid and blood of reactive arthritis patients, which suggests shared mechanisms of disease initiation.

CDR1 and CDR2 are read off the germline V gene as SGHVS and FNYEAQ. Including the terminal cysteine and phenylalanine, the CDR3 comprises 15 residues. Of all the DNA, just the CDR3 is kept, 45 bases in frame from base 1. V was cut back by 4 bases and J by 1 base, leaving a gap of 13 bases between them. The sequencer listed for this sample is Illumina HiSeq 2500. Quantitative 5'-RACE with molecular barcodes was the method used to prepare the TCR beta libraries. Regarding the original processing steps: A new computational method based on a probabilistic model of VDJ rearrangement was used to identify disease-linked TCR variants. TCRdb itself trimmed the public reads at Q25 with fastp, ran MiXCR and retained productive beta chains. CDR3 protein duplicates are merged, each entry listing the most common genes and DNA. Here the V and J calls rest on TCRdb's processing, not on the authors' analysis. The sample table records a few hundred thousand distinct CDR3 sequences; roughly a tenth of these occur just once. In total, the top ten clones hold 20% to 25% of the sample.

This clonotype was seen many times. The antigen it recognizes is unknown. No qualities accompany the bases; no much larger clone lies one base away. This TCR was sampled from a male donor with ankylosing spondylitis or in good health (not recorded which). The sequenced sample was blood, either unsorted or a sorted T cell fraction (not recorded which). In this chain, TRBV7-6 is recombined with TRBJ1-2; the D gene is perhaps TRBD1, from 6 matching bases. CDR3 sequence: CASSSAGTNNYGYTF. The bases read TGTGCCAGCAGCTCGGCCGGGACAAATAACTATGGCTACACCTTC.